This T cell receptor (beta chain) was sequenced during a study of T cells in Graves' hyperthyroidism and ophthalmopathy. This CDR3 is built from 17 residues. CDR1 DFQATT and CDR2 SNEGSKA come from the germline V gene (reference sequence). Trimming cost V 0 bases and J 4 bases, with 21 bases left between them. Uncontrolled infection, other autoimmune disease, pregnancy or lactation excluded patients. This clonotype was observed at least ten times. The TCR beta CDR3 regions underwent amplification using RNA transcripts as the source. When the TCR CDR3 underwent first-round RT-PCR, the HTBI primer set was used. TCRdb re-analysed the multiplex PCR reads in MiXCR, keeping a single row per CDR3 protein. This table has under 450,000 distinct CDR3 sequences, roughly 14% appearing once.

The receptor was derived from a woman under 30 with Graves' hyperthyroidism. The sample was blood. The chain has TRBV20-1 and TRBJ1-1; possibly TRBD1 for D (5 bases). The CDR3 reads CSARDTSKGLTTTEAFF. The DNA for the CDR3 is TGCAGTGCTAGAGATACTTCGAAGGGGCTCACGACCACTGAAGCTTTCTTT.